This T cell receptor beta chain was identified during a study of response to subunit inactivated influenza vaccine. Study outcomes and limitations: Few additional T cells are recruited per seasonal influenza vaccination, authors suggested.

Via MiXCR, TCRdb re-called the RT-PCR reads, giving one row per CDR3 protein. This repertoire shows around 170,000 distinct CDR3 sequences, around 10% found once; its top ten account for 35% to 40%. Remarks on this clonotype: What it binds is unknown.

The CDR3 has 15 residues. Trimming took off 1 base at V and 0 bases at J, with 6 bases between the two ends. The germline gives CDR1 LGHNA, CDR2 YSLEER. The material sequenced was CD8+ T cells sorted from PBMCs, taken roughly 24 months after vaccination. This sequence joins TRBV4-3 and TRBJ1-4; weak D call: TRBD1 (6 bases). This TCR was sampled from a man aged 50 to 75 who received an inactivated influenza vaccine. The CDR3: CASSQGTATNEKLFF. Written as DNA, the CDR3 is TGCGCCAGCAGCCAAGGGACAGCAACTAATGAAAAACTGTTTTTT.